The T cell receptor (beta chain) described here comes from a study of cytomegalovirus exposure and HLA in healthy donors. Only in-frame clones appear in the TCRdb table, and some are missing; sequencing was by immunoSEQ multiplex PCR. The sample has about 49,000 clones; roughly 94% are singletons. Trimming took off 10 bases at V and 0 bases at J, with 10 bases between the two ends. The germline V gene encodes CDR1 MNHEY and CDR2 SMNVEV (reference sequence). The CDR3 consists of 13 residues. The chain combines TRBV27 with TRBJ2-1, with D possibly being TRBD2 (6 bases). The sequenced sample was PBMCs. This sequence originates from a woman aged 18-30 years in good health and CMV-seropositive. The CDR3 protein is CATRTTSYNEQFF. Here the CDR3 DNA reads TGTGCCACTCGGACTACCTCCTACAATGAGCAGTTCTTC.